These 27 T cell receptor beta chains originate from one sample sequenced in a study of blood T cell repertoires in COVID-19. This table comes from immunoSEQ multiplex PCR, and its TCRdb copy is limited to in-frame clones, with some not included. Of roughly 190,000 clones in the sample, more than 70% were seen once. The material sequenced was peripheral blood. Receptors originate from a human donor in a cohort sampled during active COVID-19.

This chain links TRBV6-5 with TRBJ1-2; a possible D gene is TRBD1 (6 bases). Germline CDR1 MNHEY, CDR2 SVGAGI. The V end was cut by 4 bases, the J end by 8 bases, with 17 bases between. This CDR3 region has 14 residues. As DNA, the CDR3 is TGTGCCAGCAGTTCCGCCTCTACAGGGAACGGCTACACCTTC. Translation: CASSSASTGNGYTF.

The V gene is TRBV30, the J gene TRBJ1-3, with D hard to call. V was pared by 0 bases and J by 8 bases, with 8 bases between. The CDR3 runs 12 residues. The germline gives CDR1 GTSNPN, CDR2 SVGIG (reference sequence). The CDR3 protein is CAWSVQSYTIYF. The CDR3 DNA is TGTGCCTGGAGTGTACAAAGTTACACCATATATTTT.

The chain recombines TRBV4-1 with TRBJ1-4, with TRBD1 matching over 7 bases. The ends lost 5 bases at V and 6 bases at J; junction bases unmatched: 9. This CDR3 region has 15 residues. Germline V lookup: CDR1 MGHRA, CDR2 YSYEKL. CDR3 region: CASSKKIGGDEKLFF. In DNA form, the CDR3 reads TGCGCCAGCAGCAAAAAAATAGGGGGCGATGAAAAACTGTTTTTT.

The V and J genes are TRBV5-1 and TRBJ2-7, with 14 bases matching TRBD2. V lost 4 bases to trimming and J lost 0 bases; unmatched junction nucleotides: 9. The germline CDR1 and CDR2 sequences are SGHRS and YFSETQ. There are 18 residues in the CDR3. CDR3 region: CASSPGTSGGPSSYEQYF. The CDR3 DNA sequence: TGCGCCAGCAGCCCGGGGACTAGCGGGGGCCCCAGCTCCTACGAGCAGTACTTC. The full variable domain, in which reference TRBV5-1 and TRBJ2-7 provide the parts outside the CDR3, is KAGVTQTPRYLIKTRGQQVTLSCSPISGHRSVSWYQQTPGQGLQFLFEYFSETQRNKGNFPGRFSGRQFSNSRSEMNVSTLELGDSALYLCASSPGTSGGPSSYEQYFGPGTRLTVT.

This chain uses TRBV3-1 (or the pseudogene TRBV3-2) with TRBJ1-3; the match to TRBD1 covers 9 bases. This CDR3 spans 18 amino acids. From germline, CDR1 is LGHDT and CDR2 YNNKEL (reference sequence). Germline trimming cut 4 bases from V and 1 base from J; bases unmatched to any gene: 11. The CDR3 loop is CASSPKLRTGVSGNTIYF. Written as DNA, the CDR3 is TGTGCCAGCAGCCCCAAGCTTAGGACAGGGGTTTCTGGAAACACCATATATTTT.

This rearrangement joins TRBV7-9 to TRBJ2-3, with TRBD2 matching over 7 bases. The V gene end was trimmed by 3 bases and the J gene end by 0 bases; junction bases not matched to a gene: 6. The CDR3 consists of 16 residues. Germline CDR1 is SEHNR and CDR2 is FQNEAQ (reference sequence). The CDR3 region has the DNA TGTGCCAGCAGCTTGTCGGGACTACTCAGCACAGATACGCAGTATTTT. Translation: CASSLSGLLSTDTQYF.

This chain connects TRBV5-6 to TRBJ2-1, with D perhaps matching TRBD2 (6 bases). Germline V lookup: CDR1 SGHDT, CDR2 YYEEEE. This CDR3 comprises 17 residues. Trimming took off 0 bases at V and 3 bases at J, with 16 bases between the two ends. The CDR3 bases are TGTGCCAGCAGCTTGGGCGGGGCCCCGGAGGTCTACAATGAGCAGTTCTTC. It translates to CASSLGGAPEVYNEQFF.

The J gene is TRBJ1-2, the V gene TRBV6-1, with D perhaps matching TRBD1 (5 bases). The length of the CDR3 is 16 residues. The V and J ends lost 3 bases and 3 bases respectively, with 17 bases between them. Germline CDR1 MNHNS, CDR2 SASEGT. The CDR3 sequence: CASSDNGAGSDYGYTF. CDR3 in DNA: TGTGCCAGCAGTGATAATGGGGCCGGCTCGGACTATGGCTACACCTTC.

The CDR3 DNA sequence: TGTGCCAGCAGCCCACTAGCGGGCGTCCACGAGCAGTACTTC. Translated, it gives CASSPLAGVHEQYF. The chain combines TRBV7-6 with TRBJ2-7, with 9 bases matching TRBD2. CDR1 is SGHVS, CDR2 FNYEAQ, per germline. The CDR3 contains 14 residues. The ends lost 5 bases at V and 5 bases at J; junction bases unmatched: 7. The full variable domain, rest sourced from reference TRBV7-6 and TRBJ2-7, is GAGVSQSPRYKVTKRGQDVALRCDPISGHVSLYWYRQALGQGPEFLTYFNYEAQQDKSGLPNDRFSAERPEGSISTLTIQRTEQRDSAMYRCASSPLAGVHEQYFGPGTRLTVT.

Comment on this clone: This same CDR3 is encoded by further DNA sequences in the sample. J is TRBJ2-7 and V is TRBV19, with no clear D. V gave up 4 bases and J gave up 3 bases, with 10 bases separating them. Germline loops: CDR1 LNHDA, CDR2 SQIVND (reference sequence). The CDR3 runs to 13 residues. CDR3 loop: CASSTSGGYEQYF. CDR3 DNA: TGTGCCAGTAGTACATCCGGCGGCTACGAGCAGTACTTC. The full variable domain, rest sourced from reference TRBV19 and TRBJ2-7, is DGGITQSPKYLFRKEGQNVTLSCEQNLNHDAMYWYRQDPGQGLRLIYYSQIVNDFQKGDIAEGYSVSREKKESFPLTVTSAQKNPTAFYLCASSTSGGYEQYFGPGTRLTVT.

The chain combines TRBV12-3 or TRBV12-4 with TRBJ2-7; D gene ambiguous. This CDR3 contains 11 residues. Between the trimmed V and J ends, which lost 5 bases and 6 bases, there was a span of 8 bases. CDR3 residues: CASSGLAEQYF. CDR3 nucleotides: TGTGCCAGCAGTGGCCTGGCCGAGCAGTACTTC.

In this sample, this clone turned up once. The CDR3 bases are TGTGCCAGCAGTTTTCTGGACAGTGGAAAACTGTTTTTT. This encodes CASSFLDSGKLFF. This sequence joins TRBV12-3 or TRBV12-4 and TRBJ1-4; D possibly corresponds to TRBD1 (6 bases). Deletions cut 3 bases from V and 10 bases from J, with 12 bases between. The CDR3 sequence is 13 residues long.

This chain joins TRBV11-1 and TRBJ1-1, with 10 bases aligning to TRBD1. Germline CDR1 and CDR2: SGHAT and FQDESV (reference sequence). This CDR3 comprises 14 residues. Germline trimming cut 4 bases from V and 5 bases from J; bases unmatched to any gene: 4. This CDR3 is CASSSTGGRTEAFF. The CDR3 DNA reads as TGTGCCAGCAGCTCGACAGGGGGCAGGACTGAAGCTTTCTTT. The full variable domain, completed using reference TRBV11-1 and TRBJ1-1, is EAEVAQSPRYKITEKSQAVAFWCDPISGHATLYWYRQILGQGPELLVQFQDESVVDDSQLPKDRFSAERLKGVDSTLKIQPAELGDSAMYLCASSSTGGRTEAFFGQGTRLTVV.

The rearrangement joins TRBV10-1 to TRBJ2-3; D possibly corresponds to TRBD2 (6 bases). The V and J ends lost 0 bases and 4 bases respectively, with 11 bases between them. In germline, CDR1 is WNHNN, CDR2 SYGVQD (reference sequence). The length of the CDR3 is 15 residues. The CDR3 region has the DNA TGCGCCAGCAGTGAGTCCCGGGAGAGGTCAGATACGCAGTATTTT. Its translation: CASSESRERSDTQYF.

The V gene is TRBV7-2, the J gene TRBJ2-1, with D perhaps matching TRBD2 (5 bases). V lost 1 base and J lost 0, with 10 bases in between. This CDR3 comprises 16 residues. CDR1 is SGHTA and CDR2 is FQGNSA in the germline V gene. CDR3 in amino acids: CASSLGSGYSYNEQFF. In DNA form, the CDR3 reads TGTGCCAGCAGCTTAGGAAGCGGATACTCCTACAATGAGCAGTTCTTC.

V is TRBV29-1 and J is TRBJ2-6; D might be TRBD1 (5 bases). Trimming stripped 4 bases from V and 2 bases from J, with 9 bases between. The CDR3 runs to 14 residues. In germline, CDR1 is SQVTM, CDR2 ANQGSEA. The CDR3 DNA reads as TGCAGCGTTGCGCCAGGGACTGGGGCCAACGTCCTGACTTTC. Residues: CSVAPGTGANVLTF.

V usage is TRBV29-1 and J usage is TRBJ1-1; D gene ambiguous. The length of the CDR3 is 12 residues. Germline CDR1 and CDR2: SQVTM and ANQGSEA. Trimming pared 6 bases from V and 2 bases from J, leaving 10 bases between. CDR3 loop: CSVQRGNTEAFF. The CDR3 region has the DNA TGCAGCGTCCAACGGGGTAACACTGAAGCTTTCTTT.

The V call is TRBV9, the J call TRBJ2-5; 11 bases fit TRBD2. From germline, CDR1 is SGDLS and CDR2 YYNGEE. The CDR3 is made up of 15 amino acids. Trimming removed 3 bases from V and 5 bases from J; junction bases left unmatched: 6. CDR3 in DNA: TGTGCCAGCAGCGGAACGGGACTAGCGGCGGAGACCCAGTACTTC. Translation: CASSGTGLAAETQYF.

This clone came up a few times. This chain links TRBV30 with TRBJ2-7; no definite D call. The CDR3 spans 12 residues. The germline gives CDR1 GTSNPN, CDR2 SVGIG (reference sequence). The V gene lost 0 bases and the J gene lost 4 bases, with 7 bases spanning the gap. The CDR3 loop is CAWSVLHYEQYF. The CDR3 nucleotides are TGTGCCTGGAGTGTACTTCATTACGAGCAGTACTTC.

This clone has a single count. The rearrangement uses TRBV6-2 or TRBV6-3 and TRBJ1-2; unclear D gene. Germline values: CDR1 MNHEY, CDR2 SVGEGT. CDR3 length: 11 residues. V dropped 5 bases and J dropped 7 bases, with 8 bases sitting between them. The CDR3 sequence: CASSTGVGYTF. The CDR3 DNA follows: TGTGCCAGCAGTACCGGGGTTGGCTACACCTTC.

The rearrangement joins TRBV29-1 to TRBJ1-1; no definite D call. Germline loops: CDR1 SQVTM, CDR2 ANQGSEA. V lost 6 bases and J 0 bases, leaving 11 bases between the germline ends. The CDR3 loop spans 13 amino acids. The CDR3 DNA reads TGCAGCGTCGGGTCCCTCCTGAACACTGAAGCTTTCTTT. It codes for CSVGSLLNTEAFF.

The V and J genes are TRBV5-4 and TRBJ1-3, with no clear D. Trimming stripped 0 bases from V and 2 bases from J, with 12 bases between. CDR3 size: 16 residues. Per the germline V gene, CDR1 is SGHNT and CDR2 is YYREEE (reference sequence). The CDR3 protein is CASSLDGGNPGNTIYF. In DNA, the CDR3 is TGTGCCAGCAGCTTGGACGGAGGGAACCCTGGAAACACCATATATTTT.

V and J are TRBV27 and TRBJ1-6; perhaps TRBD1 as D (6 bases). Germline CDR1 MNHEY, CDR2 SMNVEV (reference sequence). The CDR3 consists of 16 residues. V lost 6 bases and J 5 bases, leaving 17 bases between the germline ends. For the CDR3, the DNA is TGTGCCAGCAGCACCGACAGCAGGGGAAATAATTCACCCCTCCACTTT. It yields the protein CASSTDSRGNNSPLHF.

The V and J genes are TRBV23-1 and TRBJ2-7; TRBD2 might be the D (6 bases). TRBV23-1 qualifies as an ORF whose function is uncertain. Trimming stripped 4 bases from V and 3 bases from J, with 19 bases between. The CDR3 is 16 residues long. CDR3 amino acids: CASSRPSGRENYEQYF. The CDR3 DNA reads TGCGCCAGCAGTCGACCCTCCGGGCGGGAAAACTACGAGCAGTACTTC.

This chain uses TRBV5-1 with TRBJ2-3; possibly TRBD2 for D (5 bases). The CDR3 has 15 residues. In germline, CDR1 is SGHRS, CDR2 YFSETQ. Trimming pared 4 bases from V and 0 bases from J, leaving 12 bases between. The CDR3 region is CASSPVASSTDTQYF. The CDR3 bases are TGCGCCAGCAGCCCCGTGGCTAGCAGCACAGATACGCAGTATTTT.

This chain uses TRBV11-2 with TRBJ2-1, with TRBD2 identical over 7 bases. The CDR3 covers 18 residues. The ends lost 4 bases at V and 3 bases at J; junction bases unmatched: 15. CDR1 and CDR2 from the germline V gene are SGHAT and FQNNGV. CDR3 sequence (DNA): TGTGCCAGCAGCTCCACCTTGCCTAGGGCGGGAGTCTACAATGAGCAGTTCTTC. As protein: CASSSTLPRAGVYNEQFF.

CDR3 DNA: TGTGCCAGCAGTTACCCCCTCTGGACTAGCGGGAGGGCCCACTCCTACGAGCAGTACTTC. Its protein product is CASSYPLWTSGRAHSYEQYF. The chain combines TRBV6-2 or TRBV6-3 with TRBJ2-7; 15 nucleotides line up with TRBD2. The CDR3 runs to 20 residues. The V and J ends lost 2 bases and 0 bases, in that order; junction bases with no gene match: 11. CDR1 MNHEY and CDR2 SVGEGT come from the germline V gene.